This is a list of T cell receptor beta chains from one sample in a study of metastatic and nonmetastatic thyroid tumors. TCRdb called clones again from the PCR reads with MiXCR. Seen here are roughly 6,100 clones, around 20% observed once, and the top ten hold approximately 6.4%. Sequences were obtained from adjacent normal tissue. Every receptor here comes from a female donor with papillary thyroid cancer or a benign thyroid nodule (not recorded which). Some clones in this sample may be carry-over from other donors' samples. Each CDR3 is given with its conserved first and last residue. The order of the fields is J gene, clone size, V gene, D gene, CDR3 protein, CDR3 DNA. A D gene is named only where the DNA matches it firmly. Size tells how often a clone was seen (once, few, many) or the class of an expanded clone, and some rows leave it out.

TRBJ2-5 NA TRBV5-1 NA CASSLMRGGETQYF TGCGCCAGCAGCCTGATGAGGGGCGGGGAGACCCAGTACTTC
TRBJ2-5 NA TRBV20-1 NA CSARLRRPPREETQYF TGCAGTGCTAGACTCCGGCGACCTCCTAGGGAGGAGACCCAGTACTTC
TRBJ2-5 many TRBV3-1 NA CASSQKITYRVQETQYF TGTGCCAGCAGCCAAAAGATCACCTACAGGGTCCAAGAGACCCAGTACTTC
TRBJ1-2 medium-sized TRBV5-4 NA CASSLWGAGSYGYTF TGTGCCAGCAGCTTGTGGGGGGCAGGGTCGTATGGCTACACCTTC
TRBJ2-2 medium-sized TRBV20-1 TRBD2 CSARDPRAGVNTGELFF TGCAGTGCTAGAGACCCTCGGGCGGGGGTGAACACCGGGGAGCTGTTTTTT
TRBJ2-3 medium-sized TRBV7-3 NA CASSKGADVTDTQYF TGTGCCAGCAGCAAAGGCGCGGATGTCACAGATACGCAGTATTTT
TRBJ1-5 medium-sized TRBV28 NA CASSEDGVHQPQHF TGTGCCAGCAGCGAGGACGGTGTTCATCAGCCCCAGCATTTT
TRBJ1-5 NA TRBV6-1 TRBD1 CASSATGQAQHF TGTGCCAGCAGCGCTACTGGACAGGCCCAGCATTTT
TRBJ2-5 few TRBV19 NA CASSMAYQETQHF TGTGCCAGTAGTATGGCCTACCAAGAGACCCAGCACTTC
TRBJ1-2 medium-sized TRBV28 TRBD1 CASNEAYRGPNYGYTF TGTGCCAGCAACGAGGCCTACAGGGGCCCCAACTATGGCTACACCTTC
TRBJ1-3 medium-sized TRBV28 NA CASRGGVGFGNTIYF TGTGCCAGCAGAGGGGGAGTGGGTTTTGGAAACACCATATATTTT
TRBJ2-2 NA TRBV6-2/TRBV6-3 NA CASSWVIDGPGELFF TGTGCCAGCAGTTGGGTGATTGACGGCCCCGGGGAGCTGTTTTTT
TRBJ2-1 medium-sized TRBV7-2 NA CASSPGTAVNNEQFF TGTGCCAGCAGCCCCGGGACGGCGGTCAATAATGAGCAGTTCTTC
TRBJ2-3 NA TRBV6-1 TRBD2 CASSFSGDTQYF TGTGCCAGCAGTTTTAGCGGGGATACGCAGTATTTT
TRBJ2-3 few TRBV15 NA CATSRSSEGYGDTQYF TGTGCCACCAGCAGATCTAGCGAGGGGTATGGCGATACGCAGTATTTT
TRBJ2-7 few TRBV28 NA CASSPRLLAYEQYF TGTGCCAGCAGCCCAAGACTGCTAGCCTACGAGCAGTACTTC